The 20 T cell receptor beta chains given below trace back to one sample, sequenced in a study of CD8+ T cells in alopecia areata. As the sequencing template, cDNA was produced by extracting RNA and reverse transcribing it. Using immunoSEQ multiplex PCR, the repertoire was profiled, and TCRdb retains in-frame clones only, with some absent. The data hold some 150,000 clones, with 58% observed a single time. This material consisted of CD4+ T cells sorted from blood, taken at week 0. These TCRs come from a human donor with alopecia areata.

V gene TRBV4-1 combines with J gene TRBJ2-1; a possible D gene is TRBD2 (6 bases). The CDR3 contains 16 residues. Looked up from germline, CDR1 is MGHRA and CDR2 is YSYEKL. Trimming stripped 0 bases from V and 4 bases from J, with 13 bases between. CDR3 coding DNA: TGCGCCAGCAGCCAAGAACAGTCCGCGGGATACAATGAGCAGTTCTTC. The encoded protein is CASSQEQSAGYNEQFF.

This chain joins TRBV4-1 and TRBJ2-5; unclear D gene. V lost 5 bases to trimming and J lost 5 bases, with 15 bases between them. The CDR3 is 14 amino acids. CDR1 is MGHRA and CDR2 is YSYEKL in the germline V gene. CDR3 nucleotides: TGCGCCAGCAGCTATCGGGTGTTTCTGGAGACCCAGTACTTC. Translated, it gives CASSYRVFLETQYF.

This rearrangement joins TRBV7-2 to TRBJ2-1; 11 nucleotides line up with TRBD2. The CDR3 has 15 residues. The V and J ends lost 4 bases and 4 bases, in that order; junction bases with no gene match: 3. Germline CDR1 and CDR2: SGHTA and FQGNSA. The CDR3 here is CASSSRTSGYNEQFF. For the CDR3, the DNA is TGTGCCAGCAGCTCCCGGACTAGCGGGTACAATGAGCAGTTCTTC.

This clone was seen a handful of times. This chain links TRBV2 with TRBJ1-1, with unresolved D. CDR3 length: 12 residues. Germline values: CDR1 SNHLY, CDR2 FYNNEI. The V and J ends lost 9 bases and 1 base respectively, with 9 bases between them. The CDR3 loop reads CARGSENTEAFF. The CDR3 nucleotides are TGTGCCAGGGGCTCAGAGAACACTGAAGCTTTCTTT.

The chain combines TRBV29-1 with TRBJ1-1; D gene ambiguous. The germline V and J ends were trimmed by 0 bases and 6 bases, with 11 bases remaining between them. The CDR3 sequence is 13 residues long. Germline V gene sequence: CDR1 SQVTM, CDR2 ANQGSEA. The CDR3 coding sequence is TGCAGCGTTGAAGATCGGACCAAAGCTGAAGCTTTCTTT. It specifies CSVEDRTKAEAFF.

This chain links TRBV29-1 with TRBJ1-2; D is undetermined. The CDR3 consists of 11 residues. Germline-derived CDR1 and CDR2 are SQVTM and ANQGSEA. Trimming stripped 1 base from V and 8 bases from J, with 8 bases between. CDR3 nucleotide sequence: TGCAGCGTTGAAGGCGTATCCGGCTACACCTTC. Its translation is CSVEGVSGYTF.

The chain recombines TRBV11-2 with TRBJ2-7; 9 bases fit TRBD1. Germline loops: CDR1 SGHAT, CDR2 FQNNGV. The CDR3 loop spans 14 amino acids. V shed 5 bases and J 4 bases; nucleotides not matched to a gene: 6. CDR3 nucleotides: TGTGCCAGCAGCCCCGGGACAGGGCTATACGAGCAGTACTTC. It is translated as CASSPGTGLYEQYF.

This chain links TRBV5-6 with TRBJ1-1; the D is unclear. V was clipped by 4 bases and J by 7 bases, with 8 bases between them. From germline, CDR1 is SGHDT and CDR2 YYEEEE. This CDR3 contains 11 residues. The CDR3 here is CASSRGGEAFF. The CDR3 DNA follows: TGTGCCAGCAGCCGGGGAGGTGAAGCTTTCTTT.

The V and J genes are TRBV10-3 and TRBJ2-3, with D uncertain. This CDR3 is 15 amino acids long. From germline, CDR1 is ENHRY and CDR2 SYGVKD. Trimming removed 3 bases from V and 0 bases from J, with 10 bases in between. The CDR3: CAISDAVTSTDTQYF. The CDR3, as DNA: TGTGCCATCAGTGACGCGGTGACCAGCACAGATACGCAGTATTTT.

The CDR3 DNA reads as TGTGCCAGCAGGACCGGGACAGGGTCCTACGAGCAGTACTTC. Translated, it gives CASRTGTGSYEQYF. This rearrangement joins TRBV6-6 to TRBJ2-7, with 9 bases identical to TRBD1. V lost 6 bases, J lost 1 base, and 4 bases stayed unmatched. Germline V gene lookup returns CDR1 MNHNY and CDR2 SVGAGI (reference sequence). The CDR3 runs 14 residues.

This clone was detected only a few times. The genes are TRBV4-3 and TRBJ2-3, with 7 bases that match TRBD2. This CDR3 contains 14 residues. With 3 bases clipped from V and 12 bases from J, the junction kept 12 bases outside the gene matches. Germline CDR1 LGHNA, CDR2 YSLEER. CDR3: CASSQGPGGTTQYF. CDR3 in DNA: TGCGCCAGCAGCCAGGGCCCAGGTGGGACTACCCAGTATTTT.

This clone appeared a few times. DNA of the CDR3: TGTGCCTGGAGGAAACCGGGATCAGCCAATGAGCAGTTCTTC. It encodes CAWRKPGSANEQFF. The chain is built from TRBV30 and TRBJ2-1; D possibly corresponds to TRBD2 (5 bases). Per the germline V gene, CDR1 is GTSNPN and CDR2 is SVGIG (reference sequence). With 3 bases removed from V and 6 bases from J, the gap between germline ends came to 15 bases. The CDR3 loop spans 14 amino acids.

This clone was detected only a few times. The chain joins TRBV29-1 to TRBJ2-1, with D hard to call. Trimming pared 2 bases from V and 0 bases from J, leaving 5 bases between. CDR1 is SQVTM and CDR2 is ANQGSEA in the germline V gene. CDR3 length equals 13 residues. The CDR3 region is CSVERHSYNEQFF. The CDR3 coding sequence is TGCAGCGTTGAACGCCACTCCTACAATGAGCAGTTCTTC.

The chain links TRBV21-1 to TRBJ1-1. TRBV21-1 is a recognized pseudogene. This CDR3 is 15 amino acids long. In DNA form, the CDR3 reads TGTGCCAGCAGCAATGAGGGAATGGCAACTAAGGGAGCTTTCTTT. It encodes CASSNEGMATKGAFF.

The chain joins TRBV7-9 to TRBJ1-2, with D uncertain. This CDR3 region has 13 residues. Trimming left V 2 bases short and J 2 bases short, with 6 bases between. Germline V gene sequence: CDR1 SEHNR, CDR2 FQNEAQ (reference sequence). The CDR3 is CASSLSLNYGYTF. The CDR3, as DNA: TGTGCCAGCAGCTTATCGTTGAACTATGGCTACACCTTC.

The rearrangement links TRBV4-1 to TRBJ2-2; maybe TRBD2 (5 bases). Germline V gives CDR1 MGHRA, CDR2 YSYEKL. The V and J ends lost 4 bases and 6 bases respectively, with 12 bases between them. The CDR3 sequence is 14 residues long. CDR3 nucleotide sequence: TGCGCCAGCAGCCGGCAACAGCGGTCCGGGGAGCTGTTTTTT. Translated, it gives CASSRQQRSGELFF.

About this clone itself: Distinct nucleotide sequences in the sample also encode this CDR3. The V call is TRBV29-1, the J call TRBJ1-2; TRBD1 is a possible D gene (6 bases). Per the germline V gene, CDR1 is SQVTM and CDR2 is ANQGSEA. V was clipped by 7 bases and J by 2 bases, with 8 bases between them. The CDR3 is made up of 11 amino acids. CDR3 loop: CSATGNYGYTF. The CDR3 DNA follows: TGCAGCGCTACAGGGAACTATGGCTACACCTTC.

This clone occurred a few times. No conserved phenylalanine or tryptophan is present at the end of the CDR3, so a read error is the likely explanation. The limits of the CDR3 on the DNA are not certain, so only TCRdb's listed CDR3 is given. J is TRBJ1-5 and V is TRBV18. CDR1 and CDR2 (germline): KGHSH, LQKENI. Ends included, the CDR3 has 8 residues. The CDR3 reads CASSTETG.

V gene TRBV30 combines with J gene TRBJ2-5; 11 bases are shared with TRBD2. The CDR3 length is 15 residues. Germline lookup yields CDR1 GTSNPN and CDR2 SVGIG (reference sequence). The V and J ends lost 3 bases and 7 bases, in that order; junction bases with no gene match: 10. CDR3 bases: TGTGCCTGGAGCCCGACTAGCGGGACGCCTGTGACCCAGTACTTC. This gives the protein CAWSPTSGTPVTQYF.

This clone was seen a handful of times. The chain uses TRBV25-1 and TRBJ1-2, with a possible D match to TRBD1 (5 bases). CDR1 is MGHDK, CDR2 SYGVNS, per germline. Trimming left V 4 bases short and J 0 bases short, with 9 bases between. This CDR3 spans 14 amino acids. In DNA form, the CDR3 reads TGTGCCAGCAGTGCCGACAGACCTAACTATGGCTACACCTTC. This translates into CASSADRPNYGYTF.